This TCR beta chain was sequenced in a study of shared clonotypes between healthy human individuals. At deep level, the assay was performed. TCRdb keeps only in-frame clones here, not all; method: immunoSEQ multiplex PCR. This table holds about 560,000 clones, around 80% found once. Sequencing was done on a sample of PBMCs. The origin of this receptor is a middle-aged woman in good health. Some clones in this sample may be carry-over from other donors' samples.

The CDR3 spells CASSLSIWQGAHYEQYF. The CDR3 DNA reads as TGTGCCAGCAGCTTATCTATTTGGCAGGGGGCCCACTACGAGCAGTACTTC. The chain has TRBV7-6 and TRBJ2-7; 8 bases map to TRBD1. The CDR3 extends over 17 amino acids. J lost 3 bases, V lost 2 bases, and 12 bases had no gene match. Germline lookup yields CDR1 SGHVS and CDR2 FNYEAQ.